The 32 T cell receptor beta chains below all came from one sample that was sequenced in a study of CD8 T cells in Susac syndrome. Reverse transcription of 0.5 to 1 ug RNA was performed with random hexamers. TCRdb reanalysed the immunoSEQ multiplex PCR reads using MiXCR and keeps one entry per CDR3 protein. Of 150,000 to 200,000 distinct CDR3 sequences listed, 94% are singletons. The sample comprised CD4+ T cells from PBMCs. These receptor sequences come from a human donor with Susac syndrome.

The V gene is TRBV12-5, the J gene TRBJ1-2; D not certain. Germline V gene data show CDR1 as LGHNT and CDR2 as FRNRAP. Trimming took 2 bases from V and 2 from J, leaving 6 bases between them. The CDR3 length is 13 residues. The CDR3 loop is CASGLRLNYGYTF. The CDR3 nucleotides are TGTGCTAGTGGTTTGAGACTGAACTATGGCTACACCTTC.

The chain employs TRBV2 and TRBJ1-6; TRBD1 aligns across 10 bases. Germline V lookup: CDR1 SNHLY, CDR2 FYNNEI. The CDR3 consists of 14 residues. The J segment lost 10 bases and the V segment lost 6 bases, leaving 6 bases of the junction unmatched. CDR3 nucleotides: TGTGCCAGCAGGGGACAGGGGACGAGGTCACCCCTCCACTTT. It codes for CASRGQGTRSPLHF.

This chain uses TRBV20-1 with TRBJ2-7; D tentatively fits TRBD1 or TRBD2 (5 bases each). V lost 8 bases, J lost 2 bases, and 13 bases lay in between. The germline V gene has CDR1 DFQATT and CDR2 SNEGSKA (reference sequence). There are 12 residues in the CDR3. CDR3 coding DNA: TGCAGTCCCCGGGACGGCCCCTACGAGCAGTACTTC. This codes for CSPRDGPYEQYF.

The CDR3 spells CSASIQGDTEAFF. CDR3 DNA: TGCAGTGCTAGTATACAGGGGGACACTGAAGCTTTCTTT. This chain uses TRBV20-1 with TRBJ1-1, with 8 bases matching TRBD1. V dropped 3 bases and J dropped 3; count of bases not matched to a gene: 3. CDR3 length: 13 amino acids. Germline assignment: CDR1 DFQATT and CDR2 SNEGSKA (reference sequence).

This chain joins TRBV12-3 or TRBV12-4 and TRBJ1-1; D perhaps matches TRBD1 (5 bases). The CDR3 totals 13 residues. The V end was cut by 4 bases, the J end by 6 bases, with 12 bases between. CDR3 in DNA: TGTGCCAGCAGTTCGGACAAGAGGGCTGAAGCTTTCTTT. Protein: CASSSDKRAEAFF.

The V gene is TRBV20-1, the J gene TRBJ2-1, with TRBD1 identical over 12 bases. With V trimmed by 2 bases and J by 12 bases, 11 bases remained unmatched. This CDR3 is built from 15 residues. In germline, CDR1 is DFQATT, CDR2 SNEGSKA (reference sequence). The CDR3 sequence: CSARNRDRGLVGQFF. The CDR3 coding sequence is TGCAGTGCTAGAAACCGGGACAGGGGGCTCGTTGGGCAGTTCTTC.

This chain's CDR3 is CASSLVAGQVYNEQFF. CDR3 in DNA: TGTGCCAGCAGCTTAGTCGCGGGACAGGTATACAATGAGCAGTTCTTC. The chain is built from TRBV11-2 and TRBJ2-1, with 8 bases identical to TRBD1. The CDR3 extends over 16 amino acids. J was trimmed by 4 bases and V by 1 base; bases with no gene match: 6. Germline V gives CDR1 SGHAT, CDR2 FQNNGV.

The chain joins TRBV20-1 to TRBJ1-1; the D is unclear. The germline V and J ends were trimmed by 4 bases and 6 bases, with 15 bases remaining between them. CDR3 length: 13 residues. Germline loops: CDR1 DFQATT, CDR2 SNEGSKA (reference sequence). The CDR3 DNA follows: TGCAGTGCTATAAACCCCGGGCAGCCTGAAGCTTTCTTT. This codes for CSAINPGQPEAFF.

This chain joins TRBV7-3 and TRBJ2-2; 8 nucleotides align to TRBD1. V trimming: 3 bases; J trimming: 6 bases; junction bases outside the gene matches: 3. Germline CDR1 SGHTA, CDR2 FQGTGA. CDR3 length: 14 residues. CDR3 residues: CASSFRQGSGELFF. CDR3 in DNA: TGTGCCAGCAGCTTTCGACAGGGGTCCGGGGAGCTGTTTTTT.

The rearrangement uses TRBV29-1 and TRBJ1-5; unclear D gene. The CDR3 length is 12 residues. Looked up from germline, CDR1 is SQVTM and CDR2 is ANQGSEA. V was shortened by 5 bases and J by 1 base, with 6 bases between the two germline ends. This chain's CDR3 is CSVRESNQPQHF. The CDR3 DNA reads as TGCAGCGTTAGGGAGAGCAATCAGCCCCAGCATTTT. The whole variable domain, remainder taken from reference TRBV29-1 and TRBJ1-5, is SAVISQKPSRDICQRGTSLTIQCQVDSQVTMMFWYRQQPGQSLTLIATANQGSEATYESGFVIDKFPISRPNLTFSTLTVSNMSPEDSSIYLCSVRESNQPQHFGDGTRLSIL.

The V call is TRBV24-1, the J call TRBJ2-7; unclear D gene. This CDR3 comprises 14 residues. V gave up 6 bases and J gave up 3 bases, with 14 bases separating them. Looked up from germline, CDR1 is KGHDR and CDR2 is SFDVKD. DNA for the CDR3: TGTGCCACCAGTAAGGCAGTTTCCCGCTACGAGCAGTACTTC. It translates to CATSKAVSRYEQYF.

This chain links TRBV5-4 with TRBJ1-2; tentatively, D is TRBD1 (6 bases). Trimming removed 4 bases from V and 3 bases from J, with 13 bases in between. The length of the CDR3 is 14 residues. The germline gives CDR1 SGHNT, CDR2 YYREEE (reference sequence). Written as DNA, the CDR3 is TGTGCCAGCAGCCCCGGGGGGGCGGACTATGGCTACACCTTC. Its protein is CASSPGGADYGYTF.

V and J are TRBV27 and TRBJ1-4, with D maybe TRBD1 (5 bases). This CDR3 has 13 amino acids. Trimming shortened V by 6 bases and J by 7 bases, and 12 bases separated the two germline ends. Germline assignment: CDR1 MNHEY and CDR2 SMNVEV (reference sequence). The DNA of the CDR3 is TGTGCCAGCAGGAAGGGACTTGCTGAAAAACTGTTTTTT. Translated: CASRKGLAEKLFF.

V gene TRBV20-1 combines with J gene TRBJ1-2; the D gene is possibly TRBD1 (5 bases). The CDR3 contains 15 residues. V dropped 3 bases and J dropped 1 base, with 15 bases sitting between them. Germline V CDR1 and CDR2: DFQATT, SNEGSKA (reference sequence). The CDR3 sequence: CSASPLTGGNYGYTF. CDR3 sequence (DNA): TGCAGTGCTAGCCCCCTTACTGGGGGTAACTATGGCTACACCTTC.

CDR3 coding DNA: TGCGCCAGCAGCTCCCCGGACGTGGCTCGGTACGAGCAGTACTTC. Translated, it gives CASSSPDVARYEQYF. The gene calls are TRBV5-1 and TRBJ2-7, with D unresolved. The CDR3 has 15 amino acids. Trimming left V 3 bases short and J 4 bases short, with 17 bases between. The germline CDR1 and CDR2 sequences are SGHRS and YFSETQ.

This clonotype occurred once. The V call is TRBV20-1, the J call TRBJ1-6, with TRBD1 as a possible D gene (6 bases). The CDR3 is 17 residues long. Germline V gene sequence: CDR1 DFQATT, CDR2 SNEGSKA (reference sequence). V was trimmed by 0 bases and J by 5 bases, leaving 17 bases between them. Here the CDR3 reads CSARDWTAQPNNSPLHF. CDR3 nucleotide sequence: TGCAGTGCTAGAGATTGGACAGCCCAACCCAATAATTCACCCCTCCACTTT.

This clonotype has a single count. The gene calls are TRBV6-6 and TRBJ1-6; D is unresolved. Germline CDR1 and CDR2: MNHNY and SVGAGI (reference sequence). Trimming took off 5 bases at V and 4 bases at J, with 6 bases between the two ends. The CDR3 has 13 amino acids. The CDR3 DNA follows: TGTGCCAGCAGTGCCGGATATAATTCACCCCTCCACTTT. It translates to CASSAGYNSPLHF.

V is TRBV5-4 and J is TRBJ1-1; no clear D. The CDR3 has 14 residues. Germline CDR1 is SGHNT and CDR2 is YYREEE (reference sequence). V lost 0 bases and J lost 3, with 9 bases in between. The DNA of the CDR3 is TGTGCCAGCAGCTTGGCCTTACGGGACACTGAAGCTTTCTTT. This translates into CASSLALRDTEAFF.

This clonotype occurred once. The chain recombines TRBV29-1 with TRBJ2-1, with D possibly TRBD2 on 5 matching bases. The CDR3 is 13 residues long. Germline CDR1 and CDR2: SQVTM and ANQGSEA. The DNA of the CDR3 is TGCACCTCCCGAGGGAGCTCCTACAATGAGCAGTTCTTC. Translation gives CTSRGSSYNEQFF.

V usage is TRBV6-5 and J usage is TRBJ1-3, with TRBD1 identical over 8 bases. Germline V lookup: CDR1 MNHEY, CDR2 SVGAGI. The CDR3 spans 15 residues. Unmatched junction bases numbered 2, after V lost 0 bases and J lost 4 bases. The DNA of the CDR3 is TGTGCCAGCAGTTACTCTGGGACAGGCGGAAACACCATATATTTT. This codes for CASSYSGTGGNTIYF.

This sequence joins TRBV19 and TRBJ1-1; D uncertain. V lost 1 base to trimming and J lost 1 base, with 13 bases between them. The CDR3 spans 16 residues. Germline values: CDR1 LNHDA, CDR2 SQIVND (reference sequence). The CDR3, as DNA: TGTGCCAGTAGTATAGGAGGAAACAGTGGGAACACTGAAGCTTTCTTT. This gives the protein CASSIGGNSGNTEAFF.

J is TRBJ2-5 and V is TRBV2; unclear D gene. The ends were cut back, 4 bases at V and 2 bases at J, with 11 bases in the middle. CDR1 and CDR2 from the germline V gene are SNHLY and FYNNEI. The CDR3 is made up of 14 amino acids. Here the CDR3 reads CASSVVTSQETQYF. As DNA, the CDR3 is TGTGCCAGCAGTGTTGTGACCTCGCAAGAGACCCAGTACTTC.

The chain uses TRBV15 and TRBJ1-1; D not resolved. The V gene lost 2 bases and the J gene lost 3 bases, with 7 bases spanning the gap. This CDR3 comprises 13 residues. CDR1 is LNHNV, CDR2 YYDKDF, per germline (reference sequence). The CDR3 coding sequence is TGTGCCACCAGCAGACGGTTGGACACTGAAGCTTTCTTT. Amino acids: CATSRRLDTEAFF.

The V call is TRBV5-1, the J call TRBJ2-6; D remains ambiguous. Germline V gene data show CDR1 as SGHRS and CDR2 as YFSETQ. Between the trimmed V and J ends, which lost 3 bases and 0 bases, there was a span of 7 bases. The CDR3 spans 15 residues. CDR3 amino acids: CASSSDFSGANVLTF. CDR3 DNA: TGCGCCAGCAGCTCAGATTTCTCTGGGGCCAACGTCCTGACTTTC.

This chain uses TRBV10-3 with TRBJ1-2; 10 bases line up with TRBD1. Germline CDR1 is ENHRY and CDR2 is SYGVKD. Losses at the gene ends were 3 bases for V and 4 bases for J; bases not matched to a gene: 11. The CDR3 is made up of 17 amino acids. CDR3: CAISDSTGQGHGYGYTF. The CDR3 nucleotides are TGTGCCATCAGTGATTCCACGGGACAGGGGCATGGCTATGGCTACACCTTC.

The chain uses TRBV20-1 and TRBJ2-3, with D perhaps TRBD2 (6 bases). The germline V and J ends were trimmed by 3 bases and 4 bases, with 20 bases remaining between them. The CDR3 is 16 amino acids. The germline V gene encodes CDR1 DFQATT and CDR2 SNEGSKA (reference sequence). The CDR3 coding sequence is TGCAGTGCTAGTACGCGGGGCAGGGTAAGCGCAGATACGCAGTATTTT. Translation: CSASTRGRVSADTQYF.

The rearrangement links TRBV4-1 to TRBJ2-5; 13 bases are shared with TRBD2. Unmatched junction bases numbered 3, after V lost 1 base and J lost 4 bases. This CDR3 is 16 amino acids long. Per the germline V gene, CDR1 is MGHRA and CDR2 is YSYEKL. CDR3 nucleotide sequence: TGCGCCAGCAGCCAAGGGACTAGCGGGGGTAGAGAGACCCAGTACTTC. Its translation is CASSQGTSGGRETQYF.

The gene calls are TRBV20-1 and TRBJ1-1; a weak D match, TRBD1 (5 bases). CDR1 and CDR2 from the germline V gene are DFQATT and SNEGSKA (reference sequence). The V and J ends lost 3 bases and 1 base respectively, with 6 bases between them. This CDR3 spans 12 amino acids. The CDR3 spells CSASRGNTEAFF. In DNA form, the CDR3 reads TGCAGTGCTAGTAGGGGGAACACTGAAGCTTTCTTT.

This chain connects TRBV12-3 or TRBV12-4 to TRBJ2-7; D possibly corresponds to TRBD1 (5 bases). Between the trimmed V and J ends, which lost 6 bases and 5 bases, there was a span of 11 bases. The CDR3 runs 12 residues. CDR3 DNA sequence: TGTGCCAGCAGCCCCGACAGCCACGAGCAGTACTTC. This translates into CASSPDSHEQYF.

The chain uses TRBV5-1 and TRBJ2-7, with D hard to call. The V gene's germline CDR1 is SGHRS and CDR2 YFSETQ. Trimming removed 4 bases from V and 4 bases from J, with 6 bases in between. CDR3 length: 11 residues. The CDR3 loop reads CASSNVYEQYF. CDR3 DNA: TGCGCCAGCAGCAACGTGTACGAGCAGTACTTC.

The genes are TRBV5-4 and TRBJ2-5; perhaps TRBD2 as D (5 bases). The CDR3 is 14 residues long. CDR1 is SGHNT and CDR2 is YYREEE in the germline V gene (reference sequence). Trimming cost V 2 bases and J 2 bases, with 10 bases left between them. CDR3 region: CASSFGSEQETQYF. The DNA of the CDR3 is TGTGCCAGCAGCTTTGGGAGCGAGCAAGAGACCCAGTACTTC.

V usage is TRBV5-4 and J usage is TRBJ1-6, with a tentative D call TRBD1 (6 bases). Germline V CDR1 and CDR2: SGHNT, YYREEE (reference sequence). Trimming took off 0 bases at V and 7 bases at J, with 11 bases between the two ends. The length of the CDR3 is 15 residues. Here the CDR3 reads CASSLGNRENSPLHF. CDR3 DNA sequence: TGTGCCAGCAGCTTGGGGAACAGGGAGAATTCACCCCTCCACTTT.